What follows is one T cell receptor (beta chain) and its context. In this sample, this clonotype turned up once. Its cognate antigen has yet to be identified. Per-base qualities were not stored, and no clone one base away is much larger. One read alone lends weak support. The study was a case-control design nested within a healthcare worker cohort in London, UK, with weekly nasopharyngeal swab PCR tests and blood sampling. Healthcare workers were recruited during the week of the UK lockdown, between 23 and 31 March 2020, and followed weekly for up to 16 weeks. Library preparation was by 5' RACE. For sequencing, a NextSeq 500 was employed. In the TCR library protocol, unique molecular identifiers were attached to individual cDNA molecules to correct for PCR bias and sequencing error. TCR alpha and beta chains were both sequenced, and the abundances of alpha and beta sequences in each sample were closely correlated with each other. In the original analysis: Decombinator V4 was used to perform V gene, J gene and CDR3 annotation of TCR sequences. Expanded TCRs were defined as changing significantly between any two time points under a Poisson model with p below 0.0001. TCR abundances were normalised to the total number of TCRs sequenced per sample and expressed as counts per million. MAIT TCRs were defined by TRAV1-2 paired with TRAJ12, TRAJ20 or TRAJ33, and iNKT TCRs by TRAV10 paired with TRAJ18. VDJdb, accessed 1 November 2021, was searched for CMV, EBV and SARS-CoV-2 annotated TCRs, excluding TCRs annotated for multiple antigens. TCRdb reprocessed the public reads (quality trimming at Q25 with fastp, clone calling with MiXCR) and kept in-frame beta chains. Each entry merges the rows of one CDR3 protein and shows their most common DNA and genes. What appears here as the V and J calls and clone size reflects TCRdb's work, not the paper's. Within this sample are nearly 90,000 distinct CDR3 sequences, with 13% to 15% of them counted one time only. The top ten hold roughly 6.4% of the sample.

The sample originates from a study of early T cells in non-severe SARS-CoV-2 infection (dated by TCRdb to the early 2020s). As for the study more broadly: Bulk RNA from unsorted whole blood was used for TCR sequencing, so alpha and beta chains could not be paired.

What the work shows at the level of the full study, not this receptor alone: VDJdb matching was skewed toward anti-spike CD8 responses, so virus-specific expansions were likely underestimated and private and CD4 specificities were missed.

The CDR3 has 13 amino acids, counting the end cysteine and phenylalanine. The entry retains the CDR3 DNA only, 39 bases that are in frame from base 1. The germline V gene yields SQVTM for CDR1 and ANQGSEA for CDR2. V loses 3 bases at its end and J loses 6 bases; junction bases beyond the gene matches: 5. The clonotype originates from an adult who was a healthcare worker with PCR-confirmed SARS-CoV-2 infection or an uninfected control (not recorded which). The rearranged segments are TRBV29-1 and TRBJ2-7, with 10 bases matching TRBD1. Input material: whole blood. The nucleotides are TGCAGCGTTGAGGTGACAGGGGGCAGCGAGCAGTACTTC. It specifies CSVEVTGGSEQYF.